This T cell receptor beta chain was sequenced for a study of lymphopenia after photon versus proton radiotherapy. Note on this clone: What it binds is not known.

Measured with immunoSEQ multiplex PCR; TCRdb has only the in-frame clones, and not every one. The sample carries about 70,000 clones, roughly 92% recorded once. The CDR3 extends over 19 amino acids. Germline V gene data show CDR1 as SGDLS and CDR2 as YYNGEE. Losses at the gene ends were 2 bases for V and 0 bases for J; bases not matched to a gene: 10. Study results and limitations: A bigger post-nadir fall in TCR diversity correlated inversely with survival time in deceased patients. Better survival with proton therapy was suggested as possible, not demonstrated. Proton therapy kept repertoires fairly stable, unlike photons, which gained effector/memory cells. After the lymphocyte nadir, photon-treated repertoires showed oligoclonal expansion, especially of CD8+ Temra cells.

Source: peripheral blood, taken from a patient treated with photon-based radiotherapy. The TCR sequence derives from a woman in her thirties or forties with cholangiocarcinoma. The chain employs TRBV9 and TRBJ1-4; 10 nucleotides agree with TRBD1. The CDR3 loop is CASSVGQGIRTATNEKLFF. CDR3 nucleotide sequence: TGTGCCAGCAGCGTGGGACAGGGGATAAGAACGGCAACTAATGAAAAACTGTTTTTT.